Reported below is one TCR beta chain. The patients who served as multiple sclerosis controls were treatment-naive and had stable or active relapsing-remitting disease that fulfilled the revised McDonald criteria. The data stem from a study of CD8 T cells in Susac syndrome. About 0.5 to 1 ug RNA was reverse transcribed with random hexamers. By means of immunoSEQ multiplex PCR, TCR beta CDR3 spanning 54 Vbeta and 13 Jbeta underwent amplification. TCRdb itself ran the immunoSEQ multiplex PCR reads through MiXCR, one entry per CDR3 protein. The data show about 150,000 distinct CDR3 sequences, 95% to 96% seen once. This CDR3 is 11 amino acids long. From germline, CDR1 is SGHNT and CDR2 YYREEE (reference sequence). V lost 5 bases and J 9 bases, leaving 9 bases between the germline ends.

This receptor was obtained from a human donor with multiple sclerosis. Sequencing was performed on CD8+ T cells from PBMCs. J is TRBJ2-1 and V is TRBV5-4; the D call may be TRBD1 or TRBD2 (5 bases each). The CDR3 region has the DNA TGTGCCAGCAGAGGGGACGGTGAGCAGTTCTTC. Translated: CASRGDGEQFF.